This TCR beta chain comes out of a study of blood T cell repertoires in COVID-19. Across the whole study: Sites in the United States, Italy and Spain provided acute and convalescent COVID-19 samples. The cDNA or gDNA used as material had been derived from T cells, B-cell-depleted T cells, or PBMCs.

V shed 4 bases, J shed 6 bases, and the junction held 4 bases outside the gene matches. Germline-derived CDR1 and CDR2 are KGHDR and SFDVKD. This CDR3 comprises 14 residues. In the study's own analysis: Amplifying reference gene primers gave estimates of nucleated cell counts. The method was immunoSEQ multiplex PCR; TCRdb's version includes in-frame clones alone and lacks a portion of them. V and J calls and clone size are copied from that table; D and trimming were computed from the DNA. The repertoire holds 100,000 to 150,000 clones, with approximately 87% as singletons. What was sequenced was peripheral blood. The sequence was collected from a woman aged 65 to 85 with acute or convalescent COVID-19. V gene TRBV24-1 combines with J gene TRBJ1-2; TRBD1 matches at 10 bases. The CDR3 coding sequence is TGTGCCACCAGTGAGCCGGACAGGGGGGATGGCTACACCTTC. As protein: CATSEPDRGDGYTF.